The rows below give T cell receptor beta chains drawn from one sample of a study of blood T cell repertoires in COVID-19. Sequencing used immunoSEQ multiplex PCR; TCRdb keeps in-frame clones, though not all of them. Here the sample spans about 100,000 clones, just over 90% being singletons. The sample was peripheral blood. The receptors here all came from a man in his fifties or sixties with active COVID-19. Each CDR3 is given with its conserved first and last residue. D genes are given only for firm matches. Size values are once, few and many counts, or a class for expanded clones, and some rows have none.

CDR3 DNA,CDR3 protein,V gene,D gene,J gene,clone size
TGTGCCAGTAGTATGCGGGGCGTATCATTTGAGACCGGGGAGCTGTTTTTT,CASSMRGVSFETGELFF,TRBV19,NA,TRBJ2-2,NA
TGTGCCAGCAGCAAAACGACGGAGGGAGGTTGGACTGAAGCTTTCTTT,CASSKTTEGGWTEAFF,TRBV21-1,NA,TRBJ1-1,NA
TGTGCCAGTAGTATATTGGCAGGGGGCGAAAAACTGTTTTTT,CASSILAGGEKLFF,TRBV19,TRBD1,TRBJ1-4,once
TGTGCCAGCAGCTCGCGGACTAGCGGGAGAAGAGAGACCCAGTACTTC,CASSSRTSGRRETQYF,TRBV7-2,TRBD2,TRBJ2-5,NA
TGTGCCAGCAGCCCGACTAGCGGGAGGCGAAACACCGGGGAGCTGTTTTTT,CASSPTSGRRNTGELFF,TRBV5-4,TRBD2,TRBJ2-2,NA
TGTGCCAGCAGCCCCAGACTTACAGATACGCAGTATTTT,CASSPRLTDTQYF,TRBV9,NA,TRBJ2-3,NA
TGCGCCAGCAGCTCCGGGACAGGGCACACCGGGGAGCTGTTTTTT,CASSSGTGHTGELFF,TRBV5-1,TRBD1,TRBJ2-2,NA
TGTGCCAGCAGCCAGCGACCTTGGGAGCAGTTCTTC,CASSQRPWEQFF,TRBV11-2,NA,TRBJ2-1,NA
TGCGCCAGCAGCCAAGTATTCCGGACAGGGGGAACTAATGAAAAACTGTTTTTT,CASSQVFRTGGTNEKLFF,TRBV4-1,TRBD1,TRBJ1-4,NA
TGTGCCAGCAGCTTCCTAGCGGGAGGCAACAATGAGCAGTTCTTC,CASSFLAGGNNEQFF,TRBV7-9,TRBD2,TRBJ2-1,NA
TGTGCCATCAGTGAGGGAGGGACTAACTATGGCTACACCTTC,CAISEGGTNYGYTF,TRBV10-3,NA,TRBJ1-2,NA
TGCGCCAGCAGCCAAGGGTGGGCAATTGACGGCCCCGAGCAGTACTTC,CASSQGWAIDGPEQYF,TRBV4-1,NA,TRBJ2-7,NA
TGTGCCAGCTCACGATATTCGCCGACAGGCGAGGGAGGCTACACCTTC,CASSRYSPTGEGGYTF,TRBV18,NA,TRBJ1-2,NA
TGTGCCAGCAGTTACACGGAGAGCTCCTACAATGAGCAGTTCTTC,CASSYTESSYNEQFF,TRBV6-2/TRBV6-3,NA,TRBJ2-1,once
TGTGCCAGCAGCGAAATGGCGGGGAGCACTGAAGCTTTCTTT,CASSEMAGSTEAFF,TRBV9,NA,TRBJ1-1,NA
TGCGCCAGCAGCTTGGATAGCCGAGAGCAGCCCCAGCATTTT,CASSLDSREQPQHF,TRBV5-1,NA,TRBJ1-5,NA
TGTGCCAGCAGCGACAGGGGTCAAAACTATGGCTACACCTTC,CASSDRGQNYGYTF,TRBV25-1,TRBD1,TRBJ1-2,NA
TGTGCCAGCAGTGCTTCGGGTGGCTCAGATACGCAGTATTTT,CASSASGGSDTQYF,TRBV2,NA,TRBJ2-3,NA
TGTGCCAGCAGGTCGGACAGGCCGAACACTGAAGCTTTCTTT,CASRSDRPNTEAFF,TRBV2,TRBD1,TRBJ1-1,NA
TGTGCCAGCAGCCCTCACGGACTAGCGGGAGGTCAGACCCAGTACTTC,CASSPHGLAGGQTQYF,TRBV7-7,TRBD2,TRBJ2-5,NA
TGTGCCAGCAGTTTAGACAGGTCCTATGGCTACACCTTC,CASSLDRSYGYTF,TRBV28,NA,TRBJ1-2,NA
TGTGCCAGTAGTCCCAGGACAGCCAACACTGAAGCTTTCTTT,CASSPRTANTEAFF,TRBV19,NA,TRBJ1-1,NA
TGCGCCAGCAGCGCCCGGGACAGGGGCTTCTCGTACAATGAGCAGTTCTTC,CASSARDRGFSYNEQFF,TRBV5-1,TRBD1,TRBJ2-1,once
TGTGCCAGCAGCTTGGAGGCTAGCGGGAGACAAGAGACCCAGTACTTC,CASSLEASGRQETQYF,TRBV5-4,TRBD2,TRBJ2-5,once
TGCGCCAGCAGCCAAGAATGGACTACCATCTGGGGCTACACCTTC,CASSQEWTTIWGYTF,TRBV4-1,NA,TRBJ1-2,NA
TGTGCCAGCTCACCACTCGCCAAGCAGGGGGCCCCGGAGACCCAGTACTTC,CASSPLAKQGAPETQYF,TRBV18,TRBD1,TRBJ2-5,NA
TGTGCCAGCAGCTTAGTAGCTAGCGGCACAGATACGCAGTATTTT,CASSLVASGTDTQYF,TRBV7-9,NA,TRBJ2-3,NA
TGCGCCAGCAGCTTGTGGGAGGGGAACACTGAAGCTTTCTTT,CASSLWEGNTEAFF,TRBV5-1,NA,TRBJ1-1,NA
TGTGCCAGCAGCCAAGATTCAAGGCGGGGGGGATTCAATGAGCAGTTCTTC,CASSQDSRRGGFNEQFF,TRBV4-2,TRBD2,TRBJ2-1,NA
TGTGCCAGCAGCTTAATGGGACTAGCGGACGAATTCCAAGAGACCCAGTACTTC,CASSLMGLADEFQETQYF,TRBV11-3,TRBD2,TRBJ2-5,NA
TGTGCCAGCAACCCCCGCGGGGCGCAGCGGGAGACCCAGTACTTC,CASNPRGAQRETQYF,TRBV5-5,NA,TRBJ2-5,NA
TGTGCCAGCAGCTTCGACAGGATGAAGGACAATGAGCAGTTCTTC,CASSFDRMKDNEQFF,TRBV5-4,NA,TRBJ2-1,NA
TGCGCCAGCAGCTTGGAGTTGTCAGTCTACAATGAGCAGTTCTTC,CASSLELSVYNEQFF,TRBV5-1,NA,TRBJ2-1,NA
TGTGCCAGCAGCGCCGCGACAGGGGGCCTCACTGAAGCTTTCTTT,CASSAATGGLTEAFF,TRBV9,TRBD1,TRBJ1-1,once
TGTGCCAGCAGCATAGCGGGTGTCGGGGAGCTGTTTTTT,CASSIAGVGELFF,TRBV25-1,TRBD2,TRBJ2-2,NA